A single sample gave rise to the 32 T cell receptor beta chains below, sequenced in a study of T-cell reconstitution after alpha-beta-depleted transplantation in children. The authors prepared the TCRbeta library with unique molecular identifiers. In TCRdb, the PCR reads were re-called with MiXCR into one record per CDR3 protein. The sample consists of just over 950,000 distinct CDR3 sequences, roughly 29% of them appearing once. Sequencing used PBMCs, mostly from graft donor cells, obtained 360 days after TCRalphabeta/CD19-depleted stem cell transplant. These receptors were obtained from a boy younger than two who had a stem cell transplant for SCID, so the T cells may come from the graft donor.

V and J are TRBV20-1 and TRBJ2-5; possible D gene TRBD2, 6 bases. The CDR3 is made up of 14 amino acids. CDR1 is DFQATT and CDR2 is SNEGSKA in the germline V gene (reference sequence). Between the trimmed V and J ends, which lost 3 bases and 2 bases, there was a span of 13 bases. The CDR3: CSASHSGPQETQYF. For the CDR3, the DNA is TGCAGTGCTAGTCATAGCGGACCACAAGAGACCCAGTACTTC.

CDR3 region: CSVEVRVGEQYF. DNA of the CDR3: TGCAGCGTTGAGGTTAGGGTTGGCGAGCAGTACTTC. The chain recombines TRBV29-1 with TRBJ2-7; D not certain. V dropped 3 bases and J dropped 6 bases, with 12 bases sitting between them. Germline V gene data show CDR1 as SQVTM and CDR2 as ANQGSEA. The length of the CDR3 is 12 residues.

The chain combines TRBV7-9 with TRBJ2-7, with D perhaps TRBD1 or TRBD2 (5 bases each). CDR1 and CDR2 from the germline V gene are SEHNR and FQNEAQ (reference sequence). CDR3 length equals 13 residues. Deletions cut 4 bases from V and 6 bases from J, with 13 bases between. The CDR3 spells CASSSRDPLEQYF. The DNA for the CDR3 is TGTGCCAGCAGCTCTCGGGACCCCCTCGAGCAGTACTTC.

The V and J genes are TRBV7-9 and TRBJ2-2; TRBD1 aligns across 8 bases. Losses at the gene ends were 6 bases for V and 5 bases for J; bases not matched to a gene: 8. The CDR3 is 15 residues long. The germline V gene has CDR1 SEHNR and CDR2 FQNEAQ (reference sequence). The CDR3 DNA sequence: TGTGCCAGCAGATCCCGGACAGGGAAGACCGGGGAGCTGTTTTTT. Amino acids: CASRSRTGKTGELFF. The variable domain in full, completed from reference TRBV7-9 and TRBJ2-2, reads DTGVSQNPRHKITKRGQNVTFRCDPISEHNRLYWYRQTLGQGPEFLTYFQNEAQLEKSRLLSDRFSAERPKGSFSTLEIQRTEQGDSAMYLCASRSRTGKTGELFFGEGSRLTVL.

The chain links TRBV5-6 to TRBJ2-7; TRBD1 matches 7 bases. V dropped 5 bases and J dropped 2; count of bases not matched to a gene: 10. Germline V gene sequence: CDR1 SGHDT, CDR2 YYEEEE. The CDR3 totals 15 residues. The DNA of the CDR3 is TGTGCCAGCAGGCCAACCCGGGACAGCCCCTACGAGCAGTACTTC. Translated, it gives CASRPTRDSPYEQYF.

This rearrangement joins TRBV6-1 to TRBJ2-1; the D gene could be TRBD1 or TRBD2 (6 bases each). This CDR3 has 17 residues. Germline V CDR1 and CDR2: MNHNS, SASEGT. Between the trimmed V and J ends, which lost 5 bases and 10 bases, there was a span of 27 bases. The CDR3 spells CASSHPFRGPELQEQFF. The CDR3 DNA follows: TGTGCCAGCAGTCATCCTTTCCGGGGGCCAGAACTGCAGGAGCAGTTCTTC.

DNA for the CDR3: TGTGCCAGCAGTTTAGGGGGCCAGTTAAGGAATGAGCAGTTCTTC. Its protein is CASSLGGQLRNEQFF. The chain recombines TRBV12-3 or TRBV12-4 with TRBJ2-1; D possibly corresponds to TRBD1 (5 bases). The CDR3 is 15 amino acids. V shed 1 base and J shed 7 bases, with 14 bases lying between them.

This clonotype was seen more than once but under ten times. The V and J genes are TRBV7-2 and TRBJ1-2; 9 positions agree with TRBD1. Trimming took 5 bases from V and 4 from J; bases not matched to a gene: 8. In germline, CDR1 is SGHTA, CDR2 FQGNSA. The CDR3 totals 15 residues. In nucleotides, the CDR3 is TGTGCCAGCAGCCGTAGAGGACAGGGGACCTATGGCTACACCTTC. It specifies CASSRRGQGTYGYTF.

This chain links TRBV12-3 or TRBV12-4 with TRBJ2-3; 10 bases fit TRBD2. Losses at the gene ends were 5 bases for V and 6 bases for J; bases not matched to a gene: 11. The CDR3 has 16 amino acids. CDR3 loop: CASSPLSAGGQDTQYF. CDR3 coding DNA: TGTGCCAGCAGTCCCCTTTCAGCGGGGGGGCAGGATACGCAGTATTTT.

This chain links TRBV6-2 or TRBV6-3 with TRBJ2-1; D unclear. This CDR3 comprises 16 residues. Between the trimmed V and J ends, which lost 6 bases and 4 bases, there was a span of 19 bases. Germline-derived CDR1 and CDR2 are MNHEY and SVGEGT. For the CDR3, the DNA is TGTGCCAGCAGCCCTAATAGAAGGGCACAATACAATGAGCAGTTCTTC. This translates into CASSPNRRAQYNEQFF.

The rearrangement joins TRBV28 to TRBJ1-1; a possible D gene is TRBD1 (6 bases). CDR3 length equals 17 residues. The V gene lost 5 bases and the J gene lost 1 base, with 20 bases spanning the gap. Germline CDR1 reads MDHEN; CDR2 reads SYDVKM. CDR3 sequence reads: CASSTRGGGERNTEAFF. CDR3 in DNA: TGTGCCAGCAGTACCCGGGGGGGGGGCGAAAGGAACACTGAAGCTTTCTTT.

The chain combines TRBV4-2 with TRBJ2-7, with D possibly matching TRBD2 (6 bases). CDR3 length: 17 amino acids. Germline V lookup: CDR1 LGHNA, CDR2 YNFKEQ. Trimming took off 0 bases at V and 5 bases at J, with 20 bases between the two ends. CDR3: CASSQDLPVEGNHEQYF. The DNA for the CDR3 is TGTGCCAGCAGCCAAGATCTGCCCGTGGAGGGGAATCACGAGCAGTACTTC.

Worth noting for this clonotype: As the CDR3 is not closed by the conserved phenylalanine or tryptophan, this likely results from a read error. The J gene is TRBJ1-1, the V gene TRBV15, with TRBD1 as a possible D gene (6 bases). Germline V gene data show CDR1 as LNHNV and CDR2 as YYDKDF (reference sequence). The CDR3 is 13 residues long. V shed 5 bases and J shed 6 bases, with 13 bases lying between them. The CDR3 protein is CATSLQGYAEAFS. DNA of the CDR3: TGTGCCACCAGCTTACAGGGTTACGCTGAAGCTTTCTCT.

V usage is TRBV7-9 and J usage is TRBJ2-1, with TRBD2 matching over 13 bases. Per germline, CDR1 SEHNR and CDR2 FQNEAQ (reference sequence). The CDR3 runs 15 residues. Trimming took 5 bases from V and 8 from J; bases not matched to a gene: 6. DNA of the CDR3: TGTGCCAGCAGCGTACTAGCGGGGGGGCAGGATGAGCAGTTCTTC. Encoded protein: CASSVLAGGQDEQFF. The variable domain in full, with the rest retrieved from reference TRBV7-9 and TRBJ2-1, is DTGVSQNPRHKITKRGQNVTFRCDPISEHNRLYWYRQTLGQGPEFLTYFQNEAQLEKSRLLSDRFSAERPKGSFSTLEIQRTEQGDSAMYLCASSVLAGGQDEQFFGPGTRLTVL.

CDR3 DNA: TGTGCCAGCAGCGCCGGGACAGCTGGAAACACCATATATTTT. As protein: CASSAGTAGNTIYF. The gene calls are TRBV2 and TRBJ1-3; 7 bases are shared with TRBD1. The CDR3 runs 14 residues. Germline V gene lookup returns CDR1 SNHLY and CDR2 FYNNEI. V lost 6 bases and J lost 2; bases outside the gene matches: 4.

The chain couples TRBV7-2 to TRBJ2-1; possible D gene TRBD2, 6 bases. V lost 5 bases, J lost 7 bases, and 24 bases lay in between. CDR3 length: 17 residues. Germline V CDR1 and CDR2: SGHTA, FQGNSA. CDR3 bases: TGTGCCAGCAGCGTGGACCGGGACTTAGGGGCGGGTAATGAGCAGTTCTTC. Translation: CASSVDRDLGAGNEQFF.

This clonotype was counted a single time. The CDR3 nucleotides are TGTGCCAGCAGCTTATATCCGAATCGGGACAGTCACAATGAGCAGTTCTTC. Translation gives CASSLYPNRDSHNEQFF. The chain employs TRBV7-9 and TRBJ2-1, with 7 bases identical to TRBD1. This CDR3 has 17 amino acids. V was pared by 2 bases and J by 5 bases, with 12 bases of the junction left unmatched. Germline CDR1 reads SEHNR; CDR2 reads FQNEAQ (reference sequence).

This chain links TRBV12-3 or TRBV12-4 with TRBJ2-7; D gene uncertain. Trimming removed 1 base at V and 3 bases at J, with 13 bases between. The CDR3 runs 15 residues. The DNA of the CDR3 is TGTGCCAGCAGTTTAGGTCGGTCGGATAGCTACGAGCAGTACTTC. It codes for CASSLGRSDSYEQYF.

This clonotype was detected a few times. This sequence joins TRBV5-1 and TRBJ1-2; D is uncertain. Germline V gene sequence: CDR1 SGHRS, CDR2 YFSETQ. The CDR3 contains 16 residues. V was shortened by 4 bases and J by 0 bases, with 16 bases between the two germline ends. Here the CDR3 reads CASSRMASQPNYGYTF. The CDR3, as DNA: TGCGCCAGCAGCCGAATGGCCAGTCAACCTAACTATGGCTACACCTTC. The full variable domain, its missing parts supplied by reference TRBV5-1 and TRBJ1-2, is KAGVTQTPRYLIKTRGQQVTLSCSPISGHRSVSWYQQTPGQGLQFLFEYFSETQRNKGNFPGRFSGRQFSNSRSEMNVSTLELGDSALYLCASSRMASQPNYGYTFGSGTRLTVV.

This clonotype was observed many times. The chain is built from TRBV11-3 and TRBJ2-3, with 8 bases aligning to TRBD1. CDR3 length: 14 amino acids. V was clipped by 5 bases and J by 4 bases; unmatched bases: 5. From germline, CDR1 is SGHNT and CDR2 YENEEA. For the CDR3, the DNA is TGTGCCAGCAGCACCGGACAGGGAGCAGATACGCAGTATTTT. Translation gives CASSTGQGADTQYF.

J is TRBJ2-3 and V is TRBV5-1; D remains ambiguous. Per germline, CDR1 SGHRS and CDR2 YFSETQ. The CDR3 has 17 residues. V lost 0 bases and J lost 3, with 17 bases in between. The CDR3 sequence: CASSLAVGSTKTDTQYF. The CDR3 DNA is TGCGCCAGCAGCTTGGCCGTAGGCTCAACCAAGACAGATACGCAGTATTTT.

V gene TRBV29-1 combines with J gene TRBJ2-1; no firm D call. This CDR3 contains 15 residues. With 2 bases removed from V and 0 bases from J, the gap between germline ends came to 11 bases. In germline, CDR1 is SQVTM, CDR2 ANQGSEA. This chain's CDR3 is CSVEWARPSYNEQFF. The CDR3 coding sequence is TGCAGCGTTGAATGGGCCCGGCCCTCCTACAATGAGCAGTTCTTC.

This clonotype showed up many times. In DNA form, the CDR3 reads TGCAGCGAGATCTCCACGTGGAATGAGCAGTTCTTC. The encoded protein is CSEISTWNEQFF. The genes are TRBV29-1 and TRBJ2-1, with D hard to call. V lost 7 bases and J 7 bases, leaving 14 bases between the germline ends. This CDR3 comprises 12 residues. Germline CDR1 reads SQVTM; CDR2 reads ANQGSEA.

A few counts support this clonotype. The V and J genes are TRBV12-3 or TRBV12-4 and TRBJ1-4; 8 bases are shared with TRBD1. This CDR3 has 16 residues. Trimming removed 3 bases from V and 8 bases from J; junction bases left unmatched: 11. This CDR3 reads CASSFVGAGGGEKLFF. CDR3 DNA: TGTGCCAGCAGTTTTGTTGGGGCAGGGGGCGGCGAAAAACTGTTTTTT.

The chain joins TRBV5-1 to TRBJ1-4; TRBD1 might be the D (5 bases). V was clipped by 6 bases and J by 8 bases, with 17 bases between them. The CDR3 is made up of 14 amino acids. CDR1 is SGHRS, CDR2 YFSETQ, per germline. The CDR3 DNA follows: TGCGCCAGCACCGTGGGGGACTCGCACGAAAAACTGTTTTTT. This encodes CASTVGDSHEKLFF.

In its sample, this clonotype was seen a few times. The gene calls are TRBV28 and TRBJ2-7; 8 bases agree with TRBD2. CDR1 is MDHEN and CDR2 is SYDVKM in the germline V gene. The junction had 2 bases not matched to a gene; V was cut back by 0 bases and J by 4 bases. There are 14 residues in the CDR3. In nucleotides, the CDR3 is TGTGCCAGCAGTTTATGGGCTAGCGGGTACGAGCAGTACTTC. Translation: CASSLWASGYEQYF.

The table lists this clonotype with a few counts. The chain employs TRBV19 and TRBJ2-3, with 10 bases matching TRBD2. Germline trimming cut 6 bases from V and 5 bases from J; bases unmatched to any gene: 8. Germline V gene sequence: CDR1 LNHDA, CDR2 SQIVND (reference sequence). The CDR3 is made up of 15 amino acids. The CDR3: CASSLSGGPGDTQYF. As DNA, the CDR3 is TGTGCCAGTAGCCTTAGCGGGGGGCCGGGAGATACGCAGTATTTT.

The chain uses TRBV5-1 and TRBJ2-7, with 8 nucleotides matching TRBD1. Germline loops: CDR1 SGHRS, CDR2 YFSETQ. V shed 0 bases and J 0 bases; nucleotides not matched to a gene: 8. This CDR3 has 17 residues. The CDR3 coding sequence is TGCGCCAGCAGCTTGGGGCGGACAGGGTTCAGCTCCTACGAGCAGTACTTC. The encoded protein is CASSLGRTGFSSYEQYF.

This clonotype occurred a few times. The rearrangement links TRBV12-3 or TRBV12-4 to TRBJ2-3; the D call may be TRBD1 or TRBD2 (7 bases each). This CDR3 is 20 amino acids long. V shed 5 bases and J shed 3 bases, with 30 bases lying between them. Here the CDR3 reads CASSPKTGPAPRGTTDTQYF. DNA of the CDR3: TGTGCCAGCAGTCCGAAGACAGGGCCTGCACCGCGGGGGACAACAGATACGCAGTATTTT.

This clonotype has more than one count but fewer than ten. The V gene is TRBV18, the J gene TRBJ2-7; a weak D match, TRBD1 (6 bases). The V end lost 3 bases, the J end lost 1 base, and 19 bases lay between the germline ends. This CDR3 is built from 17 residues. Germline CDR1 KGHSH, CDR2 LQKENI. The CDR3 DNA is TGTGCCAGCTCACCGCTGGGGTGGGGGCGGAGGTCCTACGAGCAGTACTTC. It codes for CASSPLGWGRRSYEQYF.

The chain has TRBV4-2 and TRBJ2-3; TRBD2 matches at 13 bases. CDR1 LGHNA and CDR2 YNFKEQ come from the germline V gene. The J segment lost 1 base and the V segment lost 1 base, leaving 11 bases of the junction unmatched. There are 20 residues in the CDR3. CDR3 nucleotides: TGTGCCAGCAGCCAAGTGCCCCTTACTAGCGGGGGGGCCCGCACAGATACGCAGTATTTT. This codes for CASSQVPLTSGGARTDTQYF.

This clonotype was seen a handful of times. This sequence joins TRBV12-3 or TRBV12-4 and TRBJ2-3; D not certain. CDR3 length: 13 residues. V shed 4 bases and J shed 2 bases, with 7 bases lying between them. The CDR3, as DNA: TGTGCCAGCAGTTCGTGGGACACAGATACGCAGTATTTT. The encoded protein is CASSSWDTDTQYF.